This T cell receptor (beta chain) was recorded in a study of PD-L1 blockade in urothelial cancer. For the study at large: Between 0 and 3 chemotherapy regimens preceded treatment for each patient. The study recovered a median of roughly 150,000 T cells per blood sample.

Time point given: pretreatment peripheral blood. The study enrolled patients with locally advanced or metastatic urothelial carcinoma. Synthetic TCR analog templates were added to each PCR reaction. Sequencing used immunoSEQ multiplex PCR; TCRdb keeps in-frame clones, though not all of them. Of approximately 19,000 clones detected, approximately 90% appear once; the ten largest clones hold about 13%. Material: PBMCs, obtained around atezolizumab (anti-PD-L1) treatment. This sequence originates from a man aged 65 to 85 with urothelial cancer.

CDR3 DNA: TGCGCCAGCAGCTTTCAAGGGACAGTGAACACTGAAGCTTTCTTT. Protein sequence: CASSFQGTVNTEAFF. V usage is TRBV5-1 and J usage is TRBJ1-1; 7 bases fit TRBD1. Germline V gene lookup returns CDR1 SGHRS and CDR2 YFSETQ. V shed 2 bases, J shed 0 bases, and the junction held 4 bases outside the gene matches. This CDR3 has 15 residues.